The entry below describes one T cell receptor (beta chain). Its antigen is unknown. Time point denoted: newly diagnosed GD, antithyroid drugs for less than 3 months. TCR sequences were obtained from RNA taken from PBMCs. This CDR3 has 12 residues. V lost 7 bases, J lost 0 bases, and 5 bases lay in between. Germline V gives CDR1 KGHSH, CDR2 LQKENI. The sample belongs to a study of regulatory T cells in long-lasting Graves disease. Study outcomes and limitations: Persistent Graves' cases showed lower TCR diversity than newly diagnosed cases.

Through Arm-PCR of CDR3 regions and iRepertoire HTBI primers, TCR beta libraries were built. TCRdb passed the multiplex PCR reads through MiXCR, listing each CDR3 protein once. The sample yields 400,000 to 500,000 distinct CDR3 sequences, roughly 15% seen once. These data also formed part of another study, on T cells in Graves' hyperthyroidism and ophthalmopathy.

This TCR derives from a woman between 50 and 59 years old with Graves disease. The V call is TRBV18, the J call TRBJ2-3; D is unclear. The sample here was peripheral blood mononuclear cells (PBMCs), taken at new diagnosis, from a patient treated with antithyroid drugs. The CDR3 DNA follows: TGTGCCAGCTGTTATAGCACAGATACGCAGTATTTT. Encoded protein: CASCYSTDTQYF. The variable domain in full, with the rest retrieved from reference TRBV18 and TRBJ2-3, is NAGVMQNPRHLVRRRGQEARLRCSPMKGHSHVYWYRQLPEEGLKFMVYLQKENIIDESGMPKERFSAEFPKEGPSILRIQQVVRGDSAAYFCASCYSTDTQYFGPGTRLTVL.